This T cell receptor beta chain was documented in a study of patients and donors after allogeneic stem cell transplantation. TCRdb used MiXCR to reprocess the RT-PCR reads, holding one entry per CDR3 protein. The profile shows some 880,000 distinct CDR3 sequences, more than 15% of them singletons. Per the germline V gene, CDR1 is DFQATT and CDR2 is SNEGSKA (reference sequence). The V gene end was trimmed by 3 bases and the J gene end by 3 bases; junction bases not matched to a gene: 9. The CDR3 is 15 amino acids. This receptor was obtained from a human donor who was either an allogeneic HSCT recipient or a stem cell or donor lymphocyte infusion donor (not recorded which). It is not recorded whose cells these are; they may come from a transplant donor. The chain uses TRBV20-1 and TRBJ1-2; 8 bases are a match to TRBD1. The sample comprised blood, either unsorted or a sorted T cell fraction (not recorded which). The CDR3 bases are TGCAGTGCTAGTGATTCGGACAGGGTTTACTATGGCTACACCTTC. Protein product: CSASDSDRVYYGYTF.